This paragraph reports one TCR beta chain. The data were obtained in a study of blood T cell repertoires in COVID-19. TCRdb's copy holds only in-frame clones and misses some; the assay was immunoSEQ multiplex PCR. The sample lists approximately 300,000 clones; approximately 92% were seen once. The specimen was peripheral blood. The receptor was isolated from a woman between 25 and 40 years old with COVID-19, enrolled during active disease.

The CDR3 region is CASSLEVGRNYGYTF. CDR3 coding DNA: TGTGCCAGCAGCTTGGAAGTTGGGAGAAACTATGGCTACACCTTC. The chain employs TRBV5-4 and TRBJ1-2; D uncertain. CDR1 and CDR2 from the germline V gene are SGHNT and YYREEE (reference sequence). Deletions cut 0 bases from V and 2 bases from J, with 11 bases between. This CDR3 spans 15 amino acids.